This is a list of T cell receptor beta chains from one sample in a study of T cell repertoires in cytomegalovirus infection. TCRdb fed the reads into MiXCR, producing one record per CDR3 protein. Of under 800,000 distinct CDR3 sequences in the sample, around 24% were seen once. Material: CD8+ T cells from PBMCs. These receptors were taken from a human donor in good health (CMV status not recorded). Some clones in this sample may be carry-over from other donors' samples. CDR3s include the opening cysteine and the closing phenylalanine or tryptophan. A D gene is named only where the DNA matches it firmly. Expanded clones get a size class; other rows say once, few or many, or leave the size out.

D,V,J,size,CDR3,DNA
.,TRBV20-1,TRBJ2-4,.,CSARDRQGLIAKNIQYF,TGCAGTGCTAGAGATAGACAGGGACTTATAGCCAAAAACATTCAGTACTTC
.,TRBV7-9,TRBJ2-7,many,CASSLAAAYEQYF,TGTGCCAGCAGCTTAGCTGCAGCCTACGAGCAGTACTTC
.,TRBV29-1,TRBJ1-2,.,CSVTTVYGYTF,TGCAGCGTTACGACGGTCTATGGCTACACCTTC
.,TRBV4-1,TRBJ1-2,.,CASSQAPPTGHDYGYTF,TGCGCCAGCAGCCAAGCCCCCCCGACAGGCCACGACTATGGCTACACCTTC
.,TRBV7-9,TRBJ2-5,.,CASTRGTWSQETQYF,TGTGCCAGCACGAGGGGAACATGGTCACAAGAGACCCAGTACTTC
.,TRBV6-1,TRBJ1-1,.,CASSASLREGNTEAFF,TGTGCCAGCAGCGCCTCTCTCAGGGAGGGTAACACTGAAGCTTTCTTT
.,TRBV19,TRBJ2-1,few,CASSTPYNEQFF,TGTGCCAGTAGTACTCCCTACAATGAGCAGTTCTTC
.,TRBV2,TRBJ1-1,.,CASIGQLDTEAFF,TGTGCCAGCATTGGACAGTTGGACACTGAAGCTTTCTTT
TRBD1,TRBV15,TRBJ1-1,few,CATSSTGGGGTEAFF,TGTGCCACCAGCTCAACAGGGGGCGGAGGCACTGAAGCTTTCTTT
.,TRBV7-2,TRBJ1-6,many,CASSLGGRGSPLHF,TGTGCCAGCAGCTTAGGAGGGCGAGGTTCACCCCTCCACTTT
TRBD2,TRBV7-6,TRBJ2-3,many,CASSLVSSGGAADTQYF,TGTGCCAGCAGCTTAGTGTCTAGCGGGGGGGCCGCCGATACGCAGTATTTT
TRBD1,TRBV28,TRBJ1-6,many,CASSSRDRGLYSPLHF,TGTGCCAGCAGTTCCCGGGACAGGGGGCTTTATTCACCCCTCCACTTT
.,TRBV20-1,TRBJ1-2,.,CSLPVGTAVAGYTF,TGCAGTCTACCTGTAGGAACAGCCGTGGCGGGCTACACCTTC
.,TRBV7-9,TRBJ2-5,few,CASSFTYRVEETQYF,TGTGCCAGCAGCTTTACCTACAGGGTGGAAGAGACCCAGTACTTC
.,TRBV7-8,TRBJ1-4,many,CASSLSTRPEEKLFF,TGTGCCAGCAGCTTAAGTACACGGCCTGAAGAAAAACTGTTTTTT
.,TRBV7-2,TRBJ1-5,.,CASSYREGQPQHF,TGTGCCAGCAGCTACAGGGAAGGTCAGCCCCAGCATTTT
TRBD1,TRBV6-2/TRBV6-3,TRBJ1-1,.,CASSYTGQGETEAFF,TGTGCCAGCAGTTACACGGGACAGGGTGAGACTGAAGCTTTCTTT
.,TRBV20-1,TRBJ2-1,few,CSARNIDAGAENEQFF,TGCAGTGCCAGAAATATCGATGCGGGGGCGGAAAATGAGCAGTTCTTC
.,TRBV5-4,TRBJ2-2,many,CASSLEGPGTGELFF,TGTGCCAGCAGCTTGGAAGGGCCGGGCACCGGGGAGCTGTTTTTT
TRBD2,TRBV20-1,TRBJ2-1,.,CSAKSGGGYNEQFF,TGCAGTGCTAAGAGCGGGGGGGGATACAATGAGCAGTTCTTC
.,TRBV7-9,TRBJ1-2,many,CASRTDGYTF,TGTGCCAGCAGAACAGACGGCTACACCTTC
.,TRBV2,TRBJ2-7,.,CASSDDRIYEQYF,TGTGCCAGCAGTGACGACAGGATCTACGAGCAGTACTTC
.,TRBV7-3,TRBJ2-2,few,CASSLMDGGTGELFF,TGTGCCAGCAGCTTAATGGATGGGGGAACCGGGGAGCTGTTTTTT
.,TRBV7-8,TRBJ1-1,many,CASSSLQSRNTEAFF,TGTGCCAGCAGCTCATTACAGTCACGGAACACTGAAGCTTTCTTT
.,TRBV7-9,TRBJ2-2,.,CASSSRSLNTGELFF,TGTGCCAGCAGCTCCCGGTCCCTAAACACCGGGGAGCTGTTTTTT
.,TRBV19,TRBJ1-2,.,CASMGPGGDGYTF,TGTGCCAGTATGGGTCCAGGAGGGGATGGCTACACCTTC
.,TRBV5-6,TRBJ1-1,few,CASSFPGGSEAFF,TGTGCCAGCAGCTTTCCCGGGGGATCTGAAGCTTTCTTT
.,TRBV6-2/TRBV6-3,TRBJ2-3,.,CASSYRSVSSTDTQYF,TGTGCCAGCAGTTACAGGTCCGTTTCTAGCACAGATACGCAGTATTTT
.,TRBV27,TRBJ2-7,few,CASSSGVSYEQYF,TGTGCCAGCAGTTCCGGGGTTTCCTACGAGCAGTACTTC
.,TRBV6-2/TRBV6-3,TRBJ1-1,many,CASSYSKGLHTEAFF,TGTGCCAGCAGTTACTCGAAGGGTTTACACACTGAAGCTTTCTTT
.,TRBV7-9,TRBJ1-1,many,CASEGTLNTEAFF,TGTGCCAGCGAGGGGACATTGAACACTGAAGCTTTCTTT
.,TRBV7-6,TRBJ2-2,few,CASSLIRTNTGELFF,TGTGCCAGCAGCTTAATCAGGACGAACACCGGGGAGCTGTTTTTT
.,TRBV19,TRBJ1-1,few,CATRSGAEAFF,TGTGCCACCCGATCGGGGGCTGAAGCTTTCTTT
.,TRBV13,TRBJ1-6,.,CASSTTDSYYNSPLHF,TGTGCCAGCAGCACCACCGACAGTTACTATAATTCACCCCTCCACTTT
TRBD1,TRBV7-2,TRBJ1-6,many,CASSYFLGQEGDSPLHF,TGTGCCAGCAGCTACTTCCTCGGACAGGAAGGGGATTCACCCCTCCACTTT
.,TRBV6-2/TRBV6-3,TRBJ2-1,few,CASSYGVPNEQFF,TGTGCCAGCAGCTACGGGGTCCCCAATGAGCAGTTCTTC
TRBD1,TRBV7-9,TRBJ2-1,many,CASSLGWTGDYSYNEQFF,TGTGCCAGCAGCTTAGGATGGACAGGGGATTACTCCTACAATGAGCAGTTCTTC
.,TRBV12-3/TRBV12-4,TRBJ2-1,.,CASSTGTGWNEQFF,TGTGCCAGCAGCACCGGGACTGGCTGGAATGAGCAGTTCTTC
TRBD2,TRBV2,TRBJ2-3,many,CASSRTSGGLSTDTQYF,TGTGCCAGCAGCAGGACTAGCGGGGGCCTTAGCACAGATACGCAGTATTTT
.,TRBV5-6,TRBJ2-3,few,CASSSGGKATQYF,TGTGCCAGCAGCTCCGGGGGTAAGGCTACGCAGTATTTT
.,TRBV29-1,TRBJ1-1,few,CSVEQGMNTEAFF,TGCAGCGTTGAACAGGGGATGAACACTGAAGCTTTCTTT
TRBD2,TRBV12-3/TRBV12-4,TRBJ2-1,.,CASRSGAGGLSWEQFF,TGTGCCAGCAGGAGCGGAGCGGGGGGGCTTTCTTGGGAGCAGTTCTTC
TRBD2,TRBV6-6,TRBJ2-3,.,CASSYLLAGGSTDTQYF,TGTGCCAGCAGTTATCTACTAGCGGGGGGGAGCACAGATACGCAGTATTTT
TRBD2,TRBV29-1,TRBJ2-2,few,CSVDGGADTGELFF,TGCAGCGTTGACGGGGGGGCCGACACCGGGGAGCTGTTTTTT
.,TRBV27,TRBJ2-7,many,CASSRTHTYEQYF,TGTGCCAGCAGTCGGACCCATACCTACGAGCAGTACTTC
.,TRBV5-5,TRBJ1-4,.,CASSLGGTALFF,TGTGCCAGCAGCTTGGGCGGGACGGCACTGTTTTTT
.,TRBV29-1,TRBJ2-7,few,CSVGGIRDQAYEQYF,TGCAGCGTCGGGGGAATCCGGGACCAAGCCTACGAGCAGTACTTC
.,TRBV12-3/TRBV12-4,TRBJ1-3,.,CASSGDGSGNTIYF,TGTGCCAGCAGTGGGGACGGCTCTGGAAACACCATATATTTT
TRBD1,TRBV5-5,TRBJ1-6,.,CASTPRTGPNSPLHF,TGTGCCAGCACCCCTCGGACAGGCCCCAATTCACCCCTCCACTTT
.,TRBV6-5,TRBJ2-2,.,CASSYSGPANTGELFF,TGTGCCAGCAGTTACTCAGGACCGGCGAACACCGGGGAGCTGTTTTTT
TRBD1,TRBV29-1,TRBJ1-2,few,CSVDRGRGPNYGYTF,TGCAGCGTTGACAGGGGGCGGGGGCCCAACTATGGCTACACCTTC
TRBD2,TRBV7-8,TRBJ2-1,.,CASSNRLAGGPSREQFF,TGTGCCAGCAGTAACCGACTAGCGGGGGGCCCAAGCAGGGAGCAGTTCTTC
.,TRBV6-2/TRBV6-3,TRBJ2-1,few,CASSYSIYGGRINEQFF,TGTGCCAGCAGTTACTCGATCTACGGGGGCCGGATCAATGAGCAGTTCTTC
TRBD2,TRBV14,TRBJ2-2,.,CASSLTVLARNTGELFF,TGTGCCAGCAGCCTCACAGTACTAGCGAGGAACACCGGGGAGCTGTTTTTT
TRBD1,TRBV10-2,TRBJ1-5,.,CASSESRLTGSNQPQHF,TGCGCCAGCAGTGAGTCCCGGTTGACAGGGAGCAATCAGCCCCAGCATTTT
.,TRBV6-5,TRBJ2-3,few,CASSYSTLPALGTDTQYF,TGTGCCAGCAGTTACTCCACCCTCCCGGCCCTTGGCACAGATACGCAGTATTTT
.,TRBV14,TRBJ2-7,few,CASSQVSRGYEQYF,TGTGCCAGCAGCCAAGTTAGTCGGGGCTACGAGCAGTACTTC
.,TRBV14,TRBJ2-1,.,CASSRGRNAYNELFF,TGTGCCAGCAGCCGGGGCCGGAACGCATACAATGAGCTGTTCTTC
.,TRBV28,TRBJ1-2,.,CASSLMHLQAGLDYTF,TGTGCCAGCAGTCTTATGCACCTACAGGCAGGGCTTGACTACACCTTC
TRBD2,TRBV7-9,TRBJ2-1,.,CVSSPSGGGNNEQFF,TGTGTCAGCAGCCCCAGCGGGGGGGGAAACAATGAGCAGTTCTTC